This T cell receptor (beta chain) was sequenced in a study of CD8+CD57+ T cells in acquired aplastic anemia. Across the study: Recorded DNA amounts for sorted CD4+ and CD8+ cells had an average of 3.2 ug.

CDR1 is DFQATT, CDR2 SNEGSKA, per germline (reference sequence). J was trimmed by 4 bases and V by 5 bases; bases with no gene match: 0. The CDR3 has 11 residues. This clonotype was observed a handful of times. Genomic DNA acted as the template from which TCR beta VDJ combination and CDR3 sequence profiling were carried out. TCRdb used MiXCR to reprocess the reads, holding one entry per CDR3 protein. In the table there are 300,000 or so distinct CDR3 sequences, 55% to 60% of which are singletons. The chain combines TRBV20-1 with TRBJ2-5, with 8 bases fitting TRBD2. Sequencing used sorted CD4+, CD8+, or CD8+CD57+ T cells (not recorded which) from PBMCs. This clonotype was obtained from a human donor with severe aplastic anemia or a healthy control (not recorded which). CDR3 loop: CSALAGETQYF. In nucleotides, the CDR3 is TGCAGTGCTCTAGCGGGAGAGACCCAGTACTTC.